These 30 T cell receptor beta chains were sequenced from one sample in a study of sequential checkpoint blockade in melanoma. TCRdb keeps only in-frame clones here, not all; method: immunoSEQ multiplex PCR. The data hold tens of thousands of clones, with 84% observed a single time. Treatment reported: randomized to nivolumab then ipilimumab (arm A) or the reverse (arm B). Sequences were derived from CD8+ T cells sorted from blood (inferred from file names), sampled from a patient given nivolumab and ipilimumab in sequence. All receptors derive from a human donor with melanoma.

The chain carries TRBV19 and TRBJ2-7, with D possibly matching TRBD2 (5 bases). The V end was cut by 5 bases, the J end by 3 bases, with 14 bases between. There are 14 residues in the CDR3. Per germline, CDR1 LNHDA and CDR2 SQIVND (reference sequence). The CDR3 protein is CASSFGVGNYEQYF. DNA of the CDR3: TGTGCCAGTAGTTTCGGGGTCGGGAACTACGAGCAGTACTTC.

The rearrangement links TRBV7-2 to TRBJ2-3, with a weak D call TRBD2 (6 bases). Germline lookup yields CDR1 SGHTA and CDR2 FQGNSA. The CDR3 totals 11 residues. The V and J ends lost 6 bases and 8 bases respectively, with 9 bases between them. The CDR3 loop is CASSAGGTQYF. In DNA, the CDR3 is TGTGCCAGCAGTGCCGGGGGTACGCAGTATTTT.

This chain uses TRBV4-2 with TRBJ2-2; D gene uncertain. The CDR3 totals 14 residues. Germline assignment: CDR1 LGHNA and CDR2 YNFKEQ. Trimming cost V 4 bases and J 3 bases, with 9 bases left between them. The CDR3 bases are TGTGCCAGCAGCCGTATGGCAGACACCGGGGAGCTGTTTTTT. Residues: CASSRMADTGELFF.

As concerns this clone: The junction and the germline gene differ at one end; a read error may be behind it. The J gene is TRBJ2-7, the V gene TRBV5-1, with D perhaps TRBD1 (5 bases). The CDR3 is 16 amino acids. Germline lookup yields CDR1 SGHRS and CDR2 YFSETQ. The CDR3 nucleotides are TGCGCCAGCAGCTTGGCCAAAAAGGGGTCCTCCCACGAGCAGTACTTC. Its translation: CASSLAKKGSSHEQYF. Looking up the rest from reference TRBV5-1 and TRBJ2-7 gives the full variable domain: KAGVTQTPRYLIKTRGQQVTLSCSPISGHRSVSWYQQTPGQGLQFLFEYFSETQRNKGNFPGRFSGRQFSNSRSEMNVSTLELGDSALYLCASSLAKKGSSHEQYFGPGTRLTVT.

This clone appeared a few times. The chain joins TRBV7-9 to TRBJ2-7; possibly TRBD1 for D (6 bases). CDR3 length equals 15 residues. With 5 bases removed from V and 3 bases from J, the gap between germline ends came to 17 bases. CDR1 and CDR2 from the germline V gene are SEHNR and FQNEAQ (reference sequence). The CDR3 DNA is TGTGCCAGCAGCCTACCGGGACAAGGCCTCTACGAGCAGTACTTC. This sequence encodes CASSLPGQGLYEQYF.

The chain combines TRBV5-4 with TRBJ2-7; the match to TRBD2 covers 9 bases. CDR1 and CDR2 from the germline V gene are SGHNT and YYREEE (reference sequence). The CDR3 covers 13 residues. Unmatched junction bases numbered 9, after V lost 3 bases and J lost 11 bases. The CDR3 loop is CASSSPSGVSKYF. In DNA, the CDR3 is TGTGCCAGCAGCTCCCCTAGCGGGGTTTCTAAGTACTTC. Filled out from reference TRBV5-4 and TRBJ2-7, the complete variable domain reads ETGVTQSPTHLIKTRGQQVTLRCSSQSGHNTVSWYQQALGQGPQFIFQYYREEENGRGNFPPRFSGLQFPNYSSELNVNALELDDSALYLCASSSPSGVSKYFGPGTRLTVT.

V usage is TRBV6-5 and J usage is TRBJ2-7; TRBD2 agrees at 8 bases. Germline-derived CDR1 and CDR2 are MNHEY and SVGAGI. V lost 5 bases, J lost 3 bases, and 9 bases stayed unmatched. The CDR3 runs to 15 residues. The CDR3 bases are TGTGCCAGCAGTATTTCTAGCGGGCTTCACTACGAGCAGTACTTC. As protein: CASSISSGLHYEQYF.

This chain connects TRBV29-1 to TRBJ2-5, with 14 bases lining up with TRBD2. CDR3 length: 18 amino acids. Germline values: CDR1 SQVTM, CDR2 ANQGSEA. Germline trimming cut 4 bases from V and 5 bases from J; bases unmatched to any gene: 15. As DNA, the CDR3 is TGCAGCGTTGGGGGGGTGACTAGCGGGAGGGAGTTTGCGGAGACCCAGTACTTC. This gives the protein CSVGGVTSGREFAETQYF.

This chain links TRBV27 with TRBJ2-1; possibly TRBD2 for D (5 bases). The length of the CDR3 is 17 residues. Looked up from germline, CDR1 is MNHEY and CDR2 is SMNVEV (reference sequence). Deletions cut 5 bases from V and 0 bases from J, with 17 bases between. CDR3 sequence: CASSATTSLGSYNEQFF. DNA for the CDR3: TGTGCCAGCAGTGCCACCACTAGTTTGGGCTCCTACAATGAGCAGTTCTTC.

The rearrangement uses TRBV7-2 and TRBJ2-7, with 11 nucleotides matching TRBD1. The CDR3 consists of 15 residues. CDR1 SGHTA and CDR2 FQGNSA come from the germline V gene. The J segment lost 0 bases and the V segment lost 3 bases, leaving 1 base of the junction unmatched. As DNA, the CDR3 is TGTGCCAGCAGCTTTGGGACAGGGGGCTCCTACGAGCAGTACTTC. Translation: CASSFGTGGSYEQYF.

The V gene is TRBV6-1, the J gene TRBJ2-2; the D is unclear. From germline, CDR1 is MNHNS and CDR2 SASEGT. This CDR3 is built from 15 residues. V was shortened by 0 bases and J by 5 bases, with 10 bases between the two germline ends. The CDR3, as DNA: TGTGCCAGCAGTGAAGCGGGCCCGGTGACCGGGGAGCTGTTTTTT. Translated: CASSEAGPVTGELFF.

This chain joins TRBV28 and TRBJ2-5; TRBD2 aligns across 9 bases. Trimming removed 1 base from V and 5 bases from J; junction bases left unmatched: 2. The CDR3 consists of 14 residues. Per the germline V gene, CDR1 is MDHEN and CDR2 is SYDVKM. DNA of the CDR3: TGTGCCAGCAGTTTATATGCGGGGGGGGAGACCCAGTACTTC. Its protein product is CASSLYAGGETQYF.

This chain connects TRBV18 to TRBJ2-5, with TRBD1 matching over 7 bases. Judging by the DNA end, TRBJ2-7 fits better; the J call may be wrong. CDR1 KGHSH and CDR2 LQKENI come from the germline V gene. CDR3 length: 13 residues. The CDR3 loop reads CASSPRNRGEQYF. For the CDR3, the DNA is TGTGCCAGCTCACCACGGAACAGGGGCGAGCAGTACTTC.

By proportion, this clone is medium-sized. The genes are TRBV6-5 and TRBJ2-7; D is uncertain. Germline V gene data show CDR1 as MNHEY and CDR2 as SVGAGI. The length of the CDR3 is 13 residues. The V gene lost 4 bases and the J gene lost 4 bases, with 11 bases spanning the gap. Here the CDR3 DNA reads TGTGCCAGCAGTTCCCTGGGCCGGTACGAGCAGTACTTC. Residues: CASSSLGRYEQYF.

This chain links TRBV6-1 with TRBJ2-1; TRBD1 matches at 9 bases. CDR3 length: 14 residues. Germline CDR1 reads MNHNS; CDR2 reads SASEGT. The V segment lost 3 bases and the J segment 4 bases; nucleotides outside the gene matches: 1. CDR3 DNA: TGTGCCAGCAGTGAGGGACAGGGTTACAATGAGCAGTTCTTC. Its protein product is CASSEGQGYNEQFF.

V usage is TRBV5-4 and J usage is TRBJ1-1; a weak D match, TRBD1 (6 bases). The CDR3 loop spans 14 amino acids. V lost 4 bases and J 0 bases, leaving 10 bases between the germline ends. From germline, CDR1 is SGHNT and CDR2 YYREEE (reference sequence). CDR3 nucleotides: TGTGCCAGCAGCCCGACAGGTATGAACACTGAAGCTTTCTTT. Its translation: CASSPTGMNTEAFF.

This chain uses TRBV5-4 with TRBJ1-2; 9 nucleotides line up with TRBD1. Trimming at V came to 2 bases and at J to 2 bases, leaving 4 bases not matched to a gene. This CDR3 is built from 15 residues. Germline V gene data show CDR1 as SGHNT and CDR2 as YYREEE (reference sequence). DNA for the CDR3: TGTGCCAGCAGCTTTGCCGGGACAGGGAACTATGGCTACACCTTC. Its translation is CASSFAGTGNYGYTF. The whole variable domain, filled in from reference TRBV5-4 and TRBJ1-2, reads ETGVTQSPTHLIKTRGQQVTLRCSSQSGHNTVSWYQQALGQGPQFIFQYYREEENGRGNFPPRFSGLQFPNYSSELNVNALELDDSALYLCASSFAGTGNYGYTFGSGTRLTVV.

The chain recombines TRBV28 with TRBJ2-3, with D maybe TRBD2 (6 bases). Trimming took off 3 bases at V and 2 bases at J, with 15 bases between the two ends. Looked up from germline, CDR1 is MDHEN and CDR2 is SYDVKM. The CDR3 covers 16 residues. This CDR3 is CASSLGLALLTDTQYF. CDR3 coding DNA: TGTGCCAGCAGTTTGGGGCTAGCGCTACTCACAGATACGCAGTATTTT.

The chain uses TRBV18 and TRBJ2-1; 7 bases align to TRBD1. CDR1 is KGHSH, CDR2 LQKENI, per germline. V was clipped by 3 bases and J by 4 bases; unmatched bases: 9. The CDR3 runs to 16 residues. CDR3 nucleotide sequence: TGTGCCAGCTCACCGGAGTCAGGACAGGTTTACAATGAGCAGTTCTTC. Residues: CASSPESGQVYNEQFF.

The CDR3 is CASSPTSGGEDTQYF. The CDR3, as DNA: TGTGCCAGCAGTCCAACTAGCGGGGGGGAGGATACGCAGTATTTT. The chain is built from TRBV27 and TRBJ2-3, with 13 bases identical to TRBD2. The CDR3 contains 15 residues. Germline assignment: CDR1 MNHEY and CDR2 SMNVEV (reference sequence). V trimming: 5 bases; J trimming: 6 bases; junction bases outside the gene matches: 5.

The chain employs TRBV13 and TRBJ2-1; 13 bases are shared with TRBD2. The germline gives CDR1 PRHDT, CDR2 FYEKMQ (reference sequence). The CDR3 has 13 residues. The ends lost 6 bases at V and 16 bases at J; junction bases unmatched: 9. The CDR3 spells CASSSGLAGVFFF. CDR3 DNA: TGTGCCAGCAGTTCTGGACTAGCGGGAGTTTTTTTCTTC.

V is TRBV7-9 and J is TRBJ1-1; no reliable D call. Trimming stripped 5 bases from V and 8 bases from J, with 15 bases between. CDR1 and CDR2 (germline): SEHNR, FQNEAQ (reference sequence). The CDR3 extends over 13 amino acids. For the CDR3, the DNA is TGTGCCAGCAGCCCCCAGGTGGGCGTAGAAGCTTTCTTT. It is translated as CASSPQVGVEAFF.

V is TRBV19 and J is TRBJ2-1; D is possibly TRBD1 (5 bases). Germline assignment: CDR1 LNHDA and CDR2 SQIVND (reference sequence). The CDR3 has 14 residues. With 0 bases removed from V and 5 bases from J, the gap between germline ends came to 8 bases. CDR3 sequence reads: CASSIEQGDNEQFF. CDR3 DNA sequence: TGTGCCAGTAGTATAGAGCAGGGTGACAATGAGCAGTTCTTC.

V is TRBV4-1 and J is TRBJ1-1; 9 bases line up with TRBD1. There are 15 residues in the CDR3. From germline, CDR1 is MGHRA and CDR2 YSYEKL. The ends lost 4 bases at V and 1 base at J; junction bases unmatched: 4. The CDR3 region has the DNA TGCGCCAGCAGCCTGGGACAGGGTTGGAACACTGAAGCTTTCTTT. Translated, it gives CASSLGQGWNTEAFF.

This chain connects TRBV5-1 to TRBJ2-1; D might be TRBD1 (6 bases). The CDR3 runs to 14 residues. CDR1 is SGHRS, CDR2 YFSETQ, per germline. V lost 0 bases to trimming and J lost 3 bases, with 7 bases between them. Written as DNA, the CDR3 is TGCGCCAGCAGCTTGGGGGACAACTACAATGAGCAGTTCTTC. Protein sequence: CASSLGDNYNEQFF.

The chain combines TRBV4-1 with TRBJ2-1; 9 nucleotides agree with TRBD1. This CDR3 is 14 amino acids long. Germline V gene lookup returns CDR1 MGHRA and CDR2 YSYEKL. J was trimmed by 10 bases and V by 4 bases; bases with no gene match: 8. The CDR3: CASSLLGQGKEQFF. CDR3 nucleotides: TGCGCCAGCAGCCTCCTCGGACAGGGGAAAGAGCAGTTCTTC.

The V and J genes are TRBV4-2 and TRBJ1-1; a possible D gene is TRBD1 (5 bases). This CDR3 is built from 13 residues. The germline V and J ends were trimmed by 0 bases and 7 bases, with 9 bases remaining between them. Germline CDR1 is LGHNA and CDR2 is YNFKEQ. DNA of the CDR3: TGTGCCAGCAGCCAAGATCCAGGGAATGAAGCTTTCTTT. This encodes CASSQDPGNEAFF.

This chain links TRBV19 with TRBJ2-2, with 14 bases fitting TRBD2. The J segment lost 2 bases and the V segment lost 5 bases, leaving 4 bases of the junction unmatched. Germline V gene data show CDR1 as LNHDA and CDR2 as SQIVND (reference sequence). The CDR3 spans 17 residues. DNA of the CDR3: TGTGCCAGTAGTCCTGGACTAGCGGGAGGTAACACCGGGGAGCTGTTTTTT. It codes for CASSPGLAGGNTGELFF.

The CDR3 sequence is CASSLRRDDFFMNTEAFF. In DNA form, the CDR3 reads TGTGCCAGCAGCTTAAGGCGGGACGATTTCTTCATGAACACTGAAGCTTTCTTT. The chain employs TRBV11-2 and TRBJ1-1; D may be TRBD1 (5 bases). Trimming pared 2 bases from V and 0 bases from J, leaving 19 bases between. The length of the CDR3 is 18 residues. The V gene's germline CDR1 is SGHAT and CDR2 FQNNGV.

V usage is TRBV15 and J usage is TRBJ2-1; no clear D. The CDR3 spans 14 residues. Trimming removed 6 bases from V and 10 bases from J, with 19 bases in between. Germline lookup yields CDR1 LNHNV and CDR2 YYDKDF (reference sequence). The CDR3 loop reads CATRPEAGIIEQFF. The CDR3 nucleotides are TGTGCCACCAGGCCGGAAGCAGGCATCATCGAGCAGTTCTTC.